Each of the 21 T cell receptor beta chains below was sequenced from the same sample in a study of control samples from healthy donors and cancer patients (dated by TCRdb to 2020 to 2021). Receptor libraries were prepared by the immunoSEQ multiplex PCR assay. This is the immuneACCESS table as TCRdb keeps it, with only in-frame sequences that have V and J called. A part of the clones is gone; compared with another copy, unresolved V genes explain less than half, and the rest is unexplained. Across this sample there are 150,000 or so clones, with just over 90% seen only once. The top ten clonotypes cover roughly 4% of the sample. What was sequenced was blood. These TCRs come from a woman in her sixties or seventies in good health.

V and J are TRBV15 and TRBJ2-1; D is unclear. CDR3 length: 13 amino acids. Germline values: CDR1 LNHNV, CDR2 YYDKDF (reference sequence). V was trimmed by 0 bases and J by 9 bases, leaving 9 bases between them. CDR3 bases: TGTGCCACCAGCAGAGATCTGGGCGCTGAGCAGTTCTTC. This sequence encodes CATSRDLGAEQFF.

V usage is TRBV9 and J usage is TRBJ1-6; TRBD1 aligns across 8 bases. The germline V gene has CDR1 SGDLS and CDR2 YYNGEE. Trimming cost V 3 bases and J 6 bases; bases outside gene matches: 5. The CDR3 length is 15 residues. The CDR3 sequence: CASSEDQGANSPLHF. CDR3 bases: TGTGCCAGCAGCGAGGACCAGGGGGCTAATTCACCCCTCCACTTT.

J is TRBJ1-1 and V is TRBV6-5; D uncertain. CDR1 and CDR2 (germline): MNHEY, SVGAGI. CDR3 length: 14 residues. Trimming shortened V by 7 bases and J by 1 base, and 13 bases separated the two germline ends. The CDR3 DNA reads TGTGCCAGCATTTTACAGAAGGGGAACACTGAAGCTTTCTTT. This gives the protein CASILQKGNTEAFF.

The chain is built from TRBV9 and TRBJ1-3; TRBD1 matches at 7 bases. Per the germline V gene, CDR1 is SGDLS and CDR2 is YYNGEE. This CDR3 is built from 15 residues. V lost 4 bases and J lost 4; bases outside the gene matches: 8. DNA of the CDR3: TGTGCCAGCAGCCCCGACAGGGTCCCGGGAAACACCATATATTTT. It translates to CASSPDRVPGNTIYF.

The V gene is TRBV19, the J gene TRBJ1-1; D gene unclear. CDR3 length: 13 amino acids. The V end was cut by 3 bases, the J end by 1 base, with 6 bases between. Germline values: CDR1 LNHDA, CDR2 SQIVND (reference sequence). The CDR3 DNA reads TGTGCCAGTAGTATTTCAGGGAACACTGAAGCTTTCTTT. Encoded protein: CASSISGNTEAFF.

The gene calls are TRBV12-3 or TRBV12-4 and TRBJ1-1, with D unclear. The V end lost 3 bases, the J end lost 11 bases, and 13 bases lay between the germline ends. The CDR3 is 12 amino acids. CDR3: CASSFLPPEAFF. As DNA, the CDR3 is TGTGCCAGCAGTTTTTTACCCCCAGAGGCTTTCTTT.

This clone was seen a single time. The rearrangement uses TRBV18 and TRBJ2-7; D is perhaps TRBD1 (5 bases). V lost 2 bases and J lost 3, with 11 bases in between. This CDR3 is built from 14 residues. CDR1 is KGHSH and CDR2 is LQKENI in the germline V gene. DNA for the CDR3: TGTGCCAGCTCACCATCAGGGCCCCGCTACGAGCAGTACTTC. Translating gives CASSPSGPRYEQYF.

The chain has TRBV19 and TRBJ1-4; D may be TRBD1 (6 bases). V shed 4 bases and J shed 8 bases, with 14 bases lying between them. Germline V gene lookup returns CDR1 LNHDA and CDR2 SQIVND (reference sequence). The CDR3 extends over 14 amino acids. CDR3: CASSTQGGSEKLFF. The CDR3 nucleotides read TGTGCCAGTAGTACACAGGGAGGTAGCGAAAAACTGTTTTTT.

This sequence joins TRBV19 and TRBJ1-1; D possibly corresponds to TRBD1 (6 bases). Per germline, CDR1 LNHDA and CDR2 SQIVND (reference sequence). Trimming took off 6 bases at V and 5 bases at J, with 7 bases between the two ends. This CDR3 has 11 amino acids. CDR3 residues: CASSDRTEAFF. The CDR3 nucleotides are TGTGCCAGTAGCGACAGGACTGAAGCTTTCTTT.

J is TRBJ2-7 and V is TRBV4-3, with 8 bases matching TRBD1. The CDR3 is 15 amino acids. Germline V lookup: CDR1 LGHNA, CDR2 YSLEER. V trimming: 1 base; J trimming: 2 bases; junction bases outside the gene matches: 4. CDR3 protein: CASSQAGTGAYEQYF. The CDR3 bases are TGCGCCAGCAGCCAAGCCGGGACAGGAGCCTACGAGCAGTACTTC.

The genes are TRBV24-1 and TRBJ2-3, with a possible D match to TRBD1 (6 bases). Germline lookup yields CDR1 KGHDR and CDR2 SFDVKD. The CDR3 has 15 amino acids. Trimming stripped 4 bases from V and 2 bases from J, with 12 bases between. In DNA, the CDR3 is TGTGCCACCAGTGACCGGACAGCAGCCACAGATACGCAGTATTTT. Translation gives CATSDRTAATDTQYF.

V usage is TRBV3-1 (or the pseudogene TRBV3-2) and J usage is TRBJ2-3; TRBD2 agrees at 8 bases. V gave up 3 bases and J gave up 2 bases; unmatched junction bases: 7. The CDR3 length is 16 residues. The germline gives CDR1 LGHDT, CDR2 YNNKEL (reference sequence). The chain's CDR3 is CASSHRAGGLTDTQYF. The CDR3 nucleotides are TGTGCCAGCAGCCATCGGGCGGGGGGACTCACAGATACGCAGTATTTT.

The chain has TRBV9 and TRBJ1-2; 7 bases are a match to TRBD1. V lost 3 bases to trimming and J lost 8 bases; unmatched junction nucleotides: 7. The length of the CDR3 is 13 residues. Germline V gives CDR1 SGDLS, CDR2 YYNGEE. The CDR3 protein is CASSANDRVGYTF. The CDR3 DNA sequence: TGTGCCAGCAGCGCCAATGACAGGGTAGGCTACACCTTC.

The chain uses TRBV6-6 and TRBJ1-1; no firm D call. Germline-derived CDR1 and CDR2 are MNHNY and SVGAGI (reference sequence). The CDR3 is made up of 12 amino acids. With 3 bases removed from V and 5 bases from J, the gap between germline ends came to 7 bases. CDR3 in DNA: TGTGCCAGCAGTTATTTAGGGACTGAAGCTTTCTTT. It yields the protein CASSYLGTEAFF.

The rearrangement links TRBV6-1 to TRBJ1-5; the match to TRBD1 covers 9 bases. Germline-derived CDR1 and CDR2 are MNHNS and SASEGT. The V and J ends lost 4 bases and 0 bases, in that order; junction bases with no gene match: 4. The CDR3 runs 16 residues. The CDR3 bases are TGTGCCAGCAGTGCACAGGGGGCGCATAGCAATCAGCCCCAGCATTTT. This translates into CASSAQGAHSNQPQHF.

The rearrangement uses TRBV3-1 (or the pseudogene TRBV3-2) and TRBJ1-5, with D possibly matching TRBD1 (5 bases). CDR1 is LGHDT, CDR2 YNNKEL, per germline (reference sequence). Deletions cut 2 bases from V and 7 bases from J, with 9 bases between. The CDR3 loop spans 13 amino acids. The CDR3 is CASSQPGEQPQHF. CDR3 bases: TGTGCCAGCAGCCAACCGGGGGAACAGCCCCAGCATTTT.

In regard to this clone: A read error may produce the germline difference seen at one junction end. The chain uses TRBV19 and TRBJ2-7, with D perhaps TRBD1 (6 bases). The CDR3 has 14 amino acids. Germline V lookup: CDR1 LNHDA, CDR2 SQIVND (reference sequence). The CDR3 sequence is CVSSIGDKTYEQYF. CDR3 nucleotides: TGTGTCAGTAGTATCGGGGACAAGACCTACGAGCAGTACTTC.

J is TRBJ1-1 and V is TRBV29-1; no clear D. The V and J ends lost 4 bases and 6 bases respectively, with 6 bases between them. Germline V gene data show CDR1 as SQVTM and CDR2 as ANQGSEA. CDR3 length: 10 amino acids. DNA of the CDR3: TGCAGCGTTGCGGTCGCTGAAGCTTTCTTT. The encoded protein is CSVAVAEAFF.

The rearrangement links TRBV29-1 to TRBJ1-3, with D perhaps TRBD1 (6 bases). The CDR3 has 14 residues. In germline, CDR1 is SQVTM, CDR2 ANQGSEA. V shed 7 bases and J shed 0 bases, with 13 bases lying between them. The CDR3 protein is CSGWGGNSGNTIYF. CDR3 DNA sequence: TGCAGCGGGTGGGGGGGCAACTCTGGAAACACCATATATTTT.

This rearrangement joins TRBV7-6 to TRBJ2-1, with D perhaps given as TRBD1 or TRBD2 (5 bases each). Between the trimmed V and J ends, which lost 4 bases and 0 bases, there was a span of 13 bases. Germline V gives CDR1 SGHVS, CDR2 FNYEAQ. The CDR3 has 16 amino acids. The CDR3 DNA sequence: TGTGCCAGCAGCTCACCTGGGGGTAGCTCCTACAATGAGCAGTTCTTC. The encoded protein is CASSSPGGSSYNEQFF.

CDR3 nucleotide sequence: TGTGCCAGCGCACAGGGGTTCGCCGGGGAGCTGTTTTTT. Encoded protein: CASAQGFAGELFF. The chain joins TRBV7-7 to TRBJ2-2; 7 nucleotides line up with TRBD1. Germline V lookup: CDR1 SSHAT, CDR2 FNYEAQ (reference sequence). With V trimmed by 8 bases and J by 6 bases, 6 bases remained unmatched. CDR3 length: 13 residues.